These T cell receptor beta chains were read from a single sample in a study of T cell responses to AZD1222 COVID-19 vaccine. Some clones are missing from TCRdb's copy, which holds only in-frame ones; the method was immunoSEQ multiplex PCR. Of 100,000 or so clones in the sample, about 95% were seen once. Sequencing used peripheral blood, obtained on day 0 of AZD1222 vaccination. The receptors shown here come from an adult in good health. CDR3s include the opening cysteine and the closing phenylalanine or tryptophan. Each record gives: J gene, D gene, clone size, V gene, CDR3 protein, CDR3 DNA. D genes are given only for firm matches. Only part of the rows carry a size: once, few, many, or a class if the clone is expanded.

TRBJ1-3 | NA | NA | TRBV6-5 | CATHLDSGNTIYF | TGTGCCACCCATTTGGACAGTGGAAACACCATATATTTT
TRBJ1-6 | NA | once | TRBV13 | CASSEGHSPLHF | TGTGCCAGCAGCGAAGGTCATTCACCCCTCCACTTT
TRBJ1-5 | NA | NA | TRBV24-1 | CATSGSKSGTDSNQPQHF | TGTGCCACCAGTGGATCGAAATCCGGGACGGATAGCAATCAGCCCCAGCATTTT
TRBJ2-1 | TRBD2 | NA | TRBV5-1 | CASSLRLAGVNEQFF | TGCGCCAGCAGCCTAAGACTAGCGGGAGTCAATGAGCAGTTCTTC
TRBJ1-1 | NA | NA | TRBV24-1 | CATSDPTSNTEAFF | TGTGCCACCAGTGACCCGACGTCAAACACTGAAGCTTTCTTT
TRBJ2-7 | NA | NA | TRBV5-1 | CASSWQAGISSYEQYF | TGCGCCAGCAGCTGGCAGGCGGGAATAAGCTCCTACGAGCAGTACTTC
TRBJ1-5 | NA | NA | TRBV6-5 | CASRFRYSNQPQHF | TGTGCCAGCAGGTTCCGGTATAGCAATCAGCCCCAGCATTTT
TRBJ2-5 | TRBD2 | NA | TRBV2 | CASRLAGVGVGETQYF | TGTGCCAGCAGACTAGCGGGAGTCGGAGTGGGCGAGACCCAGTACTTC
TRBJ1-5 | TRBD1 | NA | TRBV6-6 | CASSPDRGVQPQHF | TGTGCCAGTTCTCCGGACAGGGGTGTTCAGCCCCAGCATTTT
TRBJ1-6 | TRBD1 | NA | TRBV7-8 | CASRQSRIDRGTINSPLHF | TGTGCCAGCAGACAATCCCGCATAGACAGGGGGACGATTAATTCACCCCTCCACTTT
TRBJ2-1 | NA | NA | TRBV5-5 | CASSGKVGRNDNEQFF | TGTGCCAGCAGCGGTAAGGTAGGGCGGAATGACAATGAGCAGTTCTTC
TRBJ1-4 | NA | NA | TRBV5-6 | CASSLAGTATNEKLFF | TGTGCCAGCAGCTTAGCAGGGACTGCAACTAATGAAAAACTGTTTTTT
TRBJ2-7 | NA | NA | TRBV7-2 | CASSLWGAREQYF | TGTGCCAGCAGCTTATGGGGGGCAAGGGAGCAGTACTTC
TRBJ1-4 | NA | NA | TRBV5-1 | CASRTGAANEKLFF | TGCGCCAGCCGCACGGGGGCTGCTAATGAAAAACTGTTTTTT
TRBJ1-6 | NA | NA | TRBV5-6 | CASSLEGSYSPLHF | TGTGCCAGCAGCTTGGAGGGCTCATATTCACCCCTCCACTTT
TRBJ1-3 | NA | NA | TRBV12-3/TRBV12-4 | CASSPTITPGIDF | TGTGCCAGCAGTCCTACCATAACCCCCGGCATAGATTTT
TRBJ1-2 | NA | NA | TRBV6-2/TRBV6-3 | CASNPTGVYGYTF | TGTGCCAGCAACCCTACCGGGGTCTATGGCTACACCTTC
TRBJ1-1 | TRBD1 | NA | TRBV5-6 | CASSFIDRGTEAFF | TGTGCCAGCAGCTTTATCGACAGGGGGACTGAAGCTTTCTTT